This record concerns one T cell receptor (beta chain) sequence. The source of the sample is a study of technical replicates of blood from a handful of donors. Per germline, CDR1 MNHEY and CDR2 SVGAGI. The V and J ends lost 6 bases and 3 bases, in that order; junction bases with no gene match: 8. The CDR3 length is 15 residues. Clones were read by immunoSEQ multiplex PCR, and TCRdb kept only the in-frame ones, dropping some. The table lists about 68,000 clones, less than 98% of them singletons, with about 0.26% in the top ten. The receptor was isolated from a human donor in good health. V is TRBV6-5 and J is TRBJ1-1; 9 bases line up with TRBD1. Sequencing input: T cells isolated from PBMCs. The CDR3 sequence is CASSTQGAGYTEAFF. CDR3 DNA sequence: TGTGCCAGCAGCACACAGGGGGCCGGCTACACTGAAGCTTTCTTT.